Below, 24 T cell receptor beta chains from the same sample are listed, as sequenced in a study of blood T cell repertoires in COVID-19. Profiling relied on immunoSEQ multiplex PCR, and the TCRdb table lists in-frame clones only, not all of them. The table includes some 700,000 clones, just under 90% detected once. The sample comprised peripheral blood. The source of these receptors is a woman aged 18-29 years with acute or convalescent COVID-19.

The genes are TRBV19 and TRBJ2-2; 8 nucleotides line up with TRBD1. The germline gives CDR1 LNHDA, CDR2 SQIVND (reference sequence). The V and J ends lost 8 bases and 4 bases, in that order; junction bases with no gene match: 12. The length of the CDR3 is 16 residues. The CDR3 protein is CASGHLDRESTGELFF. The CDR3 region has the DNA TGTGCCAGTGGCCACCTGGACAGGGAGAGCACCGGGGAGCTGTTTTTT.

This clone was recorded only once. The rearrangement links TRBV30 to TRBJ1-2; 7 bases are a match to TRBD1. The CDR3 is 13 amino acids. Looked up from germline, CDR1 is GTSNPN and CDR2 is SVGIG (reference sequence). V trimming: 3 bases; J trimming: 7 bases; junction bases outside the gene matches: 8. In nucleotides, the CDR3 is TGTGCCTGGAGGGACAGGAATTTTAGTGGCTACACCTTC. Its protein is CAWRDRNFSGYTF.

The chain has TRBV19 and TRBJ1-1, with no clear D. The germline CDR1 and CDR2 sequences are LNHDA and SQIVND (reference sequence). This CDR3 is 13 amino acids long. The V end was cut by 7 bases, the J end by 2 bases, with 11 bases between. The CDR3 region is CASITGYNTEAFF. The CDR3 DNA sequence: TGTGCCAGTATTACGGGTTATAACACTGAAGCTTTCTTT.

The genes are TRBV7-2 and TRBJ1-2; TRBD1 agrees at 9 bases. CDR3 length: 15 amino acids. J was trimmed by 2 bases and V by 5 bases; bases with no gene match: 6. Germline V gene data show CDR1 as SGHTA and CDR2 as FQGNSA. The chain's CDR3 is CASSPHRGRNYGYTF. DNA for the CDR3: TGTGCCAGCAGCCCTCACAGGGGGCGCAACTATGGCTACACCTTC. The variable domain in full, completed from reference TRBV7-2 and TRBJ1-2, reads GAGVSQSPSNKVTEKGKDVELRCDPISGHTALYWYRQSLGQGLEFLIYFQGNSAPDKSGLPSDRFSAERTGGSVSTLTIQRTQQEDSAVYLCASSPHRGRNYGYTFGSGTRLTVV.

The V and J genes are TRBV5-5 and TRBJ2-7; 10 nucleotides match TRBD1. This CDR3 has 15 residues. Per the germline V gene, CDR1 is SGHKS and CDR2 is YYEKEE (reference sequence). V trimming: 0 bases; J trimming: 3 bases; junction bases outside the gene matches: 3. The CDR3 protein is CASSLGQGAGYEQYF. In DNA, the CDR3 is TGTGCCAGCAGCTTGGGACAGGGGGCAGGCTACGAGCAGTACTTC.

The chain employs TRBV7-9 and TRBJ1-2, with a possible D match to TRBD1 (6 bases). V lost 4 bases, J lost 8 bases, and 14 bases lay in between. The CDR3 length is 13 residues. Germline loops: CDR1 SEHNR, CDR2 FQNEAQ (reference sequence). The DNA for the CDR3 is TGTGCCAGCAGCTCTACCGGGACAATCGGCTACACCTTC. It codes for CASSSTGTIGYTF.

The V call is TRBV7-9, the J call TRBJ1-1; D uncertain. Germline V gene lookup returns CDR1 SEHNR and CDR2 FQNEAQ (reference sequence). The CDR3 spans 13 residues. The V and J ends lost 5 bases and 7 bases respectively, with 14 bases between them. Written as DNA, the CDR3 is TGTGCCAGCAGCCCTCCCCTACCCAATGAAGCTTTCTTT. It translates to CASSPPLPNEAFF. The full variable domain, rest sourced from reference TRBV7-9 and TRBJ1-1, is DTGVSQNPRHKITKRGQNVTFRCDPISEHNRLYWYRQTLGQGPEFLTYFQNEAQLEKSRLLSDRFSAERPKGSFSTLEIQRTEQGDSAMYLCASSPPLPNEAFFGQGTRLTVV.

To note about this clone: This CDR3 is also generated by other DNA sequences in the sample. This chain joins TRBV5-1 and TRBJ1-2; TRBD1 matches at 10 bases. V lost 3 bases to trimming and J lost 8 bases; unmatched junction nucleotides: 4. This CDR3 region has 13 residues. Germline values: CDR1 SGHRS, CDR2 YFSETQ. The CDR3 loop reads CASSSGQGDGYTF. Written as DNA, the CDR3 is TGCGCCAGCAGCTCCGGACAGGGGGACGGCTACACCTTC.

This chain links TRBV12-3 or TRBV12-4 with TRBJ1-1; possible D gene TRBD1, 5 bases. The CDR3 runs 12 residues. The V and J ends lost 7 bases and 7 bases respectively, with 13 bases between them. The CDR3 nucleotides are TGTGCCAGCACCGCGACAGAAAATGAAGCTTTCTTT. It is translated as CASTATENEAFF.

This chain connects TRBV9 to TRBJ1-6; TRBD1 matches at 7 bases. CDR3 length: 14 amino acids. V shed 2 bases and J 8 bases; nucleotides not matched to a gene: 4. From germline, CDR1 is SGDLS and CDR2 YYNGEE. This CDR3 reads CASSVDREHSPLHF. CDR3 in DNA: TGTGCCAGCAGCGTCGACAGGGAACATTCACCCCTCCACTTT.

The chain combines TRBV6-6 with TRBJ1-2; 8 positions match TRBD1. Germline CDR1 and CDR2: MNHNY and SVGAGI (reference sequence). The CDR3 spans 13 residues. V was clipped by 5 bases and J by 5 bases; unmatched bases: 4. CDR3 residues: CASSPTGGYGYTF. DNA of the CDR3: TGTGCCAGCAGTCCTACAGGGGGATATGGCTACACCTTC.

The chain combines TRBV7-8 with TRBJ1-2; D may be TRBD1 (6 bases). Germline V CDR1 and CDR2: SGHVS, FQNEAQ. V lost 5 bases and J lost 2, with 12 bases in between. The CDR3 length is 14 residues. CDR3 residues: CASSPRDKNYGYTF. The CDR3 DNA follows: TGTGCCAGCAGCCCGAGGGACAAGAACTATGGCTACACCTTC.

This clone was found a few times. The gene calls are TRBV19 and TRBJ1-1, with TRBD1 identical over 7 bases. With V trimmed by 4 bases and J by 3 bases, 5 bases remained unmatched. From germline, CDR1 is LNHDA and CDR2 SQIVND (reference sequence). The CDR3 is made up of 14 amino acids. CDR3 nucleotides: TGTGCCAGTAGTAATACAGGGGCAGACACTGAAGCTTTCTTT. This sequence encodes CASSNTGADTEAFF.

This chain links TRBV15 with TRBJ2-7; 7 bases map to TRBD1. V lost 4 bases to trimming and J lost 3 bases; unmatched junction nucleotides: 9. The CDR3 has 15 amino acids. Per the germline V gene, CDR1 is LNHNV and CDR2 is YYDKDF (reference sequence). In nucleotides, the CDR3 is TGTGCCACCAGCATCACAGGGGATTCTCGCTACGAGCAGTACTTC. It encodes CATSITGDSRYEQYF.

The chain recombines TRBV9 with TRBJ2-5; possible D gene TRBD2, 5 bases. Germline CDR1 is SGDLS and CDR2 is YYNGEE. With 7 bases removed from V and 2 bases from J, the gap between germline ends came to 12 bases. The CDR3 runs 13 residues. CDR3 in amino acids: CASGDYIQETQYF. Written as DNA, the CDR3 is TGTGCCAGCGGCGACTATATTCAAGAGACCCAGTACTTC.

This clone appeared once. V is TRBV19 and J is TRBJ1-2, with 9 bases identical to TRBD1. The V and J ends lost 9 bases and 2 bases, in that order; junction bases with no gene match: 10. This CDR3 comprises 15 residues. Per germline, CDR1 LNHDA and CDR2 SQIVND (reference sequence). The CDR3 protein is CASSPTGGANYGYTF. The DNA of the CDR3 is TGTGCCAGCTCCCCCACAGGGGGCGCGAACTATGGCTACACCTTC.

The rearrangement uses TRBV4-3 and TRBJ1-4; tentatively, D is TRBD1 (5 bases). This CDR3 is built from 15 residues. V lost 1 base, J lost 8 bases, and 14 bases lay in between. Germline values: CDR1 LGHNA, CDR2 YSLEER. The CDR3: CASSQAGRGDEKLFF. The CDR3, as DNA: TGCGCCAGCAGCCAAGCGGGGAGGGGAGACGAAAAACTGTTTTTT.

J is TRBJ1-2 and V is TRBV6-6; D gene uncertain. V was pared by 9 bases and J by 8 bases, with 19 bases between. The CDR3 is made up of 13 amino acids. Germline V gene lookup returns CDR1 MNHNY and CDR2 SVGAGI (reference sequence). In DNA, the CDR3 is TGTGCCAGTATACCTAGAGGGATCGGAGGCTACACCTTC. Protein sequence: CASIPRGIGGYTF.

The gene calls are TRBV30 and TRBJ1-2, with 7 bases identical to TRBD1. Germline CDR1 reads GTSNPN; CDR2 reads SVGIG (reference sequence). The V and J ends lost 2 bases and 7 bases, in that order; junction bases with no gene match: 10. The CDR3 runs 14 residues. Here the CDR3 reads CAWSRAGRGFGYTF. DNA for the CDR3: TGTGCCTGGAGTAGGGCGGGCAGGGGGTTTGGCTACACCTTC.

The gene calls are TRBV3-1 (or the pseudogene TRBV3-2) and TRBJ2-5; D possibly corresponds to TRBD1 (5 bases). V was clipped by 1 base and J by 5 bases, with 11 bases between them. CDR1 and CDR2 (germline): LGHDT, YNNKEL (reference sequence). This CDR3 spans 14 amino acids. CDR3 bases: TGTGCCAGCAGCCAAGTCCAGGGAAGGGAGACCCAGTACTTC. Translation gives CASSQVQGRETQYF.

The chain uses TRBV30 and TRBJ2-7, with 8 bases lining up with TRBD1. The V and J ends lost 3 bases and 5 bases, in that order; junction bases with no gene match: 9. This CDR3 comprises 14 residues. Germline V lookup: CDR1 GTSNPN, CDR2 SVGIG (reference sequence). CDR3 nucleotides: TGTGCCTGGAGCAGGACAGGGCTTGGACACGAGCAGTACTTC. Its protein is CAWSRTGLGHEQYF.

V usage is TRBV5-1 and J usage is TRBJ2-2, with 7 bases identical to TRBD1. V lost 4 bases to trimming and J lost 3 bases; unmatched junction nucleotides: 6. The germline gives CDR1 SGHRS, CDR2 YFSETQ. This CDR3 region has 15 residues. The CDR3 loop reads CASSTGQTYTGELFF. DNA of the CDR3: TGCGCCAGCAGCACGGGACAGACCTACACCGGGGAGCTGTTTTTT. The full variable domain, with the rest looked up from reference TRBV5-1 and TRBJ2-2, is KAGVTQTPRYLIKTRGQQVTLSCSPISGHRSVSWYQQTPGQGLQFLFEYFSETQRNKGNFPGRFSGRQFSNSRSEMNVSTLELGDSALYLCASSTGQTYTGELFFGEGSRLTVL.

V and J are TRBV19 and TRBJ1-2, with 7 bases that match TRBD1. The germline V gene encodes CDR1 LNHDA and CDR2 SQIVND (reference sequence). The CDR3 has 13 amino acids. J lost 0 bases, V lost 8 bases, and 3 bases had no gene match. CDR3 residues: CASWTGSNYGYTF. CDR3 nucleotide sequence: TGTGCCAGTTGGACAGGCTCTAACTATGGCTACACCTTC.

The CDR3 nucleotides are TGCGCCAGCAGCCAACTGTTTCGGACAGGAGGAAACTATGGCTACACCTTC. This gives the protein CASSQLFRTGGNYGYTF. The V call is TRBV4-1, the J call TRBJ1-2; TRBD1 matches 7 bases. The J segment lost 2 bases and the V segment lost 2 bases, leaving 11 bases of the junction unmatched. This CDR3 is 17 amino acids long. From germline, CDR1 is MGHRA and CDR2 YSYEKL.